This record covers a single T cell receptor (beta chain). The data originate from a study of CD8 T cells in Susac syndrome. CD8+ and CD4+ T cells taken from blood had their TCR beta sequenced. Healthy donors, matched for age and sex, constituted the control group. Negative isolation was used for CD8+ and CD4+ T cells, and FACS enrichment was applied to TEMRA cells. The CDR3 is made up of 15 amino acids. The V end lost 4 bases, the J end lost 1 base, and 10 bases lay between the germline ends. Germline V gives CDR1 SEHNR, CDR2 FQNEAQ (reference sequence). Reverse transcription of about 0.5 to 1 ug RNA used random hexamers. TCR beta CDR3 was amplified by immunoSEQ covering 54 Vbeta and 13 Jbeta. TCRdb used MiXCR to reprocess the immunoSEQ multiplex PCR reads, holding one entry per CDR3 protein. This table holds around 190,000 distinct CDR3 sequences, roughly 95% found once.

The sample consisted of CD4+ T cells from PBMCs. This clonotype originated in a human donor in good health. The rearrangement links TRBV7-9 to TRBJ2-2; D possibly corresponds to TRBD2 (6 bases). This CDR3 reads CASSSGTGNTGELFF. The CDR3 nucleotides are TGTGCCAGCAGCTCAGGGACTGGGAACACCGGGGAGCTGTTTTTT. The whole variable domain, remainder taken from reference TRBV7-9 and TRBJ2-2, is DTGVSQNPRHKITKRGQNVTFRCDPISEHNRLYWYRQTLGQGPEFLTYFQNEAQLEKSRLLSDRFSAERPKGSFSTLEIQRTEQGDSAMYLCASSSGTGNTGELFFGEGSRLTVL.